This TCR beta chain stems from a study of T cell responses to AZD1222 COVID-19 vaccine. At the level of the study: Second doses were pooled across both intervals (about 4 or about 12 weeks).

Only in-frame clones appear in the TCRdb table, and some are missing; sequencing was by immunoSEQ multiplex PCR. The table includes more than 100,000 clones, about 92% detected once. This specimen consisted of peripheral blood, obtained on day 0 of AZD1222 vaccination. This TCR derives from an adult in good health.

DNA for the CDR3: TGTGCCAGCAGCCCAAATAGCGGGGATAAGTACTTC. Protein product: CASSPNSGDKYF. The chain has TRBV11-2 and TRBJ2-7; 8 bases map to TRBD2. The CDR3 extends over 12 amino acids. The V gene's germline CDR1 is SGHAT and CDR2 FQNNGV. V trimming: 5 bases; J trimming: 11 bases; junction bases outside the gene matches: 8.